One and the same sample provided the 26 T cell receptor beta chains below, sequenced in a study of post-analysis software for immune sequencing data. Study-wide results and limits: In patients, about 5 TRBV segments were more frequent than in controls, with TRBV5-6, TRBV5-1 and TRBV20-1 among them.

Unique molecular identifiers were present in the TCR beta cDNA libraries. TCRdb independently ran MiXCR on the PCR reads; one entry per CDR3 protein. The sample records 350,000 to 450,000 distinct CDR3 sequences, about 40% being singletons. Their antigens are not known. Material for sequencing was blood. The receptor set was obtained from a girl aged 2 to 9 with multiple sclerosis.

The CDR3 DNA reads as TGTGCCATCAGCCAGGGACAGGGATCCTACAATGAGCAGTTCTTC. Amino acids: CAISQGQGSYNEQFF. The chain is built from TRBV10-3 and TRBJ2-1; 9 nucleotides line up with TRBD1. The V segment lost 6 bases and the J segment 1 base; nucleotides outside the gene matches: 4. Looked up from germline, CDR1 is ENHRY and CDR2 is SYGVKD. The CDR3 sequence is 15 residues long.

The gene calls are TRBV24-1 and TRBJ2-1; TRBD1 matches at 7 bases. Germline loops: CDR1 KGHDR, CDR2 SFDVKD. This CDR3 contains 14 residues. Unmatched junction bases numbered 9, after V lost 10 bases and J lost 4 bases. The CDR3 here is CATGDSLIYNEQFF. CDR3 DNA: TGTGCCACGGGGGACAGCTTAATTTACAATGAGCAGTTCTTC.

The CDR3 DNA sequence: TGTGCCAGCAGTTTCTTCCGGGACAGGGGGAGGAAGCGGCCCATAACCTCCTACGAGCAGTACTTC. This encodes CASSFFRDRGRKRPITSYEQYF. The chain carries TRBV28 and TRBJ2-7, with 11 bases identical to TRBD1. The germline V gene has CDR1 MDHEN and CDR2 SYDVKM. V lost 3 bases to trimming and J lost 0 bases; unmatched junction nucleotides: 22. CDR3 size: 22 residues. Variable domain in full (rest from reference TRBV28 and TRBJ2-7): DVKVTQSSRYLVKRTGEKVFLECVQDMDHENMFWYRQDPGLGLRLIYFSYDVKMKEKGDIPEGYSVSREKKERFSLILESASTNQTSMYLCASSFFRDRGRKRPITSYEQYFGPGTRLTVT.

For this clonotype: The junction departs from germline at one end; a sequencing error may be responsible. The rearrangement links TRBV5-6 to TRBJ2-3; 11 bases line up with TRBD2. The CDR3 totals 15 residues. CDR1 is SGHDT and CDR2 is YYEEEE in the germline V gene. CDR3 amino acids: CVSSLNLAGGDTQYF. The CDR3 region has the DNA TGTGTCAGCAGCCTGAATCTAGCGGGGGGTGATACGCAGTATTTT.

CDR3 bases: TGCGCCAGCAGCTTGGCAGATAGAACAGGGGATGAGCAGTTCTTC. It yields the protein CASSLADRTGDEQFF. The rearrangement links TRBV5-1 to TRBJ2-1, with 7 bases matching TRBD1. V dropped 0 bases and J dropped 8; count of bases not matched to a gene: 8. The CDR3 consists of 15 residues. The germline V gene encodes CDR1 SGHRS and CDR2 YFSETQ.

The J gene is TRBJ1-2, the V gene TRBV28; 9 bases map to TRBD1. The CDR3 spans 12 residues. Germline V gene lookup returns CDR1 MDHEN and CDR2 SYDVKM. J gave up 8 bases and V 6 bases, and 4 bases lay outside the gene matches. The chain's CDR3 is CASRGQGEGYTF. DNA for the CDR3: TGTGCCAGCAGGGGACAGGGCGAGGGCTACACCTTC.

This clonotype has only a few counts. The chain joins TRBV29-1 to TRBJ2-7; TRBD1 matches 7 bases. The CDR3 extends over 13 amino acids. Per germline, CDR1 SQVTM and CDR2 ANQGSEA. The J segment lost 2 bases and the V segment lost 6 bases, leaving 7 bases of the junction unmatched. Written as DNA, the CDR3 is TGCAGCGTCGAGGGACAGACAACCTACGAGCAGTACTTC. This codes for CSVEGQTTYEQYF.

The chain links TRBV7-2 to TRBJ1-1; the match to TRBD1 covers 9 bases. From germline, CDR1 is SGHTA and CDR2 FQGNSA. J was trimmed by 4 bases and V by 5 bases; bases with no gene match: 17. CDR3 length: 18 amino acids. The DNA for the CDR3 is TGTGCCAGCAGCGGGGGAGGGGGGACAGGGTATCATCGCACTGAAGCTTTCTTT. It codes for CASSGGGGTGYHRTEAFF.

The V and J genes are TRBV10-3 and TRBJ1-6; no reliable D call. Germline CDR1 reads ENHRY; CDR2 reads SYGVKD. The CDR3 has 15 amino acids. Between the trimmed V and J ends, which lost 5 bases and 8 bases, there was a span of 16 bases. The CDR3 DNA is TGTGCCATCAGTCCGCTCGATGGTGACTATTCACCCCTCCACTTT. As protein: CAISPLDGDYSPLHF.

This clonotype was counted a single time. The chain recombines TRBV7-8 with TRBJ1-5; possibly TRBD1 for D (5 bases). The CDR3 runs to 16 residues. Germline lookup yields CDR1 SGHVS and CDR2 FQNEAQ. The V end was cut by 1 base, the J end by 7 bases, with 17 bases between. The CDR3 DNA is TGTGCCAGCAGCTTAGGCCCGTCGGGGGTAGGCCAGCCCCAGCATTTT. Protein product: CASSLGPSGVGQPQHF. Full variable domain (outside the CDR3, taken from reference TRBV7-8 and TRBJ1-5): GAGVSQSPRYKVAKRGQDVALRCDPISGHVSLFWYQQALGQGPEFLTYFQNEAQLDKSGLPSDRFFAERPEGSVSTLKIQRTQQEDSAVYLCASSLGPSGVGQPQHFGDGTRLSIL.

The chain joins TRBV6-6 to TRBJ2-3; 11 bases align to TRBD2. Trimming removed 2 bases from V and 4 bases from J; junction bases left unmatched: 5. The CDR3 runs 16 residues. The germline gives CDR1 MNHNY, CDR2 SVGAGI (reference sequence). The CDR3 region is CASSYGLAGGADTQYF. The DNA for the CDR3 is TGTGCCAGCAGTTACGGGCTAGCGGGAGGCGCAGATACGCAGTATTTT.

The rearrangement joins TRBV4-3 to TRBJ2-7; 7 bases fit TRBD1. The germline V gene has CDR1 LGHNA and CDR2 YSLEER. V lost 1 base, J lost 4 bases, and 7 bases stayed unmatched. The CDR3 has 15 residues. CDR3 coding DNA: TGCGCCAGCAGCCAAGCGTTACAGGGGATATACGAGCAGTACTTC. It yields the protein CASSQALQGIYEQYF.

The chain recombines TRBV12-3 or TRBV12-4 with TRBJ2-3; D is unresolved. Trimming took 8 bases from V and 1 from J, leaving 7 bases between them. This CDR3 is 12 amino acids long. DNA of the CDR3: TGTGCCAGCCATCCACGCACAGATACGCAGTATTTT. Protein: CASHPRTDTQYF.

The chain is built from TRBV20-1 and TRBJ2-7; D is possibly TRBD1 or TRBD2 (5 bases each). The V and J ends lost 3 bases and 2 bases respectively, with 11 bases between them. The germline V gene has CDR1 DFQATT and CDR2 SNEGSKA (reference sequence). The CDR3 loop spans 13 amino acids. DNA for the CDR3: TGCAGTGCTAGTTTCGGGGCCCCCTACGAGCAGTACTTC. This codes for CSASFGAPYEQYF.

The J gene is TRBJ2-1, the V gene TRBV29-1, with D possibly being TRBD2 (7 bases). Between the trimmed V and J ends, which lost 7 bases and 10 bases, there was a span of 14 bases. The CDR3 has 11 residues. Germline V gene lookup returns CDR1 SQVTM and CDR2 ANQGSEA. The CDR3 DNA is TGCAGCGGTTGGGGGGGCTCGGAGCAGTTCTTC. As protein: CSGWGGSEQFF.

This chain joins TRBV12-3 or TRBV12-4 and TRBJ2-1; TRBD2 agrees at 14 bases. CDR3 size: 17 residues. V was pared by 6 bases and J by 9 bases, with 13 bases of the junction left unmatched. Here the CDR3 reads CASSPYRGLAGGTEQFF. CDR3 in DNA: TGTGCCAGCAGCCCTTACCGTGGACTAGCGGGAGGAACTGAGCAGTTCTTC.

The gene calls are TRBV2 and TRBJ1-6, with D possibly TRBD1 on 5 matching bases. The CDR3 runs 13 residues. The germline V and J ends were trimmed by 6 bases and 9 bases, with 12 bases remaining between them. Per germline, CDR1 SNHLY and CDR2 FYNNEI. The CDR3 DNA is TGTGCCAGCAGGGGGGATCTTGGTTCACCCCTCCACTTT. Residues: CASRGDLGSPLHF.

This clonotype was picked up a small number of times. CDR3 DNA: TGTGCCAGCAGTTTCCGGGAGGGGGTTACGTATGGCTACACCTTC. This gives the protein CASSFREGVTYGYTF. The chain is built from TRBV27 and TRBJ1-2; a possible D gene is TRBD1 (6 bases). V was shortened by 3 bases and J by 5 bases, with 16 bases between the two germline ends. The germline V gene has CDR1 MNHEY and CDR2 SMNVEV (reference sequence). There are 15 residues in the CDR3.

This CDR3 reads CASSVYEQYV. The DNA for the CDR3 is TGTGCCAGCAGCGTCTACGAGCAGTACGTC. This chain links TRBV2 with TRBJ2-7; D is undetermined. Between the trimmed V and J ends, which lost 6 bases and 3 bases, there was a span of 3 bases. The CDR3 spans 10 residues. CDR1 is SNHLY and CDR2 is FYNNEI in the germline V gene.

The J gene is TRBJ1-2, the V gene TRBV20-1; 8 nucleotides line up with TRBD1. CDR1 is DFQATT and CDR2 is SNEGSKA in the germline V gene (reference sequence). With V trimmed by 5 bases and J by 1 base, 3 bases remained unmatched. The CDR3 length is 13 residues. For the CDR3, the DNA is TGCAGTGCTGAGGGACAGGATAACTATGGCTACACCTTC. Protein product: CSAEGQDNYGYTF.

The gene calls are TRBV29-1 and TRBJ1-4, with D maybe TRBD1 (6 bases). CDR1 and CDR2 (germline): SQVTM, ANQGSEA. The V and J ends lost 7 bases and 3 bases respectively, with 12 bases between them. There are 13 residues in the CDR3. Here the CDR3 reads CSAADRPNEKLFF. The CDR3 nucleotides are TGCAGCGCAGCGGACAGACCTAATGAAAAACTGTTTTTT.

The chain employs TRBV4-2 and TRBJ2-5, with 9 bases identical to TRBD2. After removal of 5 bases from V and 5 bases from J, the junction contained 3 bases not matched to a gene. Germline loops: CDR1 LGHNA, CDR2 YNFKEQ. There are 13 residues in the CDR3. As DNA, the CDR3 is TGTGCCAGCAGCAAGCGGGGGGATGAGACCCAGTACTTC. Amino acids: CASSKRGDETQYF.

This clonotype came up a few times. The chain combines TRBV6-5 with TRBJ2-7, with D unclear. The CDR3 runs 13 residues. From germline, CDR1 is MNHEY and CDR2 SVGAGI. V gave up 10 bases and J gave up 6 bases, with 19 bases separating them. The CDR3 nucleotides read TGTGCCACCGCGGATCCCCCGCGGAGCGAGCAGTACTTC. It is translated as CATADPPRSEQYF.

The genes are TRBV5-1 and TRBJ1-1; 9 nucleotides agree with TRBD1. Looked up from germline, CDR1 is SGHRS and CDR2 is YFSETQ. V gave up 4 bases and J gave up 8 bases; unmatched junction bases: 3. The CDR3 length is 12 residues. In nucleotides, the CDR3 is TGCGCCAGCAGCCCGGGACAGGGAGAAGCTTTCTTT. Amino acids: CASSPGQGEAFF.

This clonotype was detected only once. The CDR3 protein is CAMNPRRNQPQHF. CDR3 bases: TGCGCCATGAATCCGAGGCGCAATCAGCCCCAGCATTTT. This chain uses TRBV10-1 with TRBJ1-5; no clear D gene. The CDR3 totals 13 residues. Looked up from germline, CDR1 is WNHNN and CDR2 is SYGVQD (reference sequence). Between the trimmed V and J ends, which lost 10 bases and 2 bases, there was a span of 12 bases.

The CDR3 loop is CASSFRMNEQFF. The CDR3 DNA is TGTGCCAGCAGTTTTCGGATGAATGAGCAGTTCTTC. This rearrangement joins TRBV28 to TRBJ2-1; D is undetermined. The CDR3 length is 12 residues. Between the trimmed V and J ends, which lost 3 bases and 7 bases, there was a span of 7 bases. Per germline, CDR1 MDHEN and CDR2 SYDVKM.